This T cell receptor beta chain is from a study of monozygotic twins with inflammatory bowel disease (dated by TCRdb to the late 2010s). Study-level background: The full study comprised 28 monozygotic twin pairs: nine German pairs (four IBD-concordant, five IBD-discordant) and 19 IBD-discordant Danish pairs. Each individual had, on average, about 151 000 unique TCRalpha sequences and 181 000 unique TCRbeta sequences available for analysis. The search for disease-associated traits relied mainly on comparing IBD patients with their genetically identical healthy co-twins within discordant pairs.

The research as a whole found: Repertoire similarity did not differ between concordant and discordant twins, possibly due to limited statistical power. Background noise and inter-individual variability may have been introduced into the repertoires by the differing immunosuppressive treatments among patients. TCRbeta repertoire diversity, by inverse Simpson index, was decreased in IBD patients compared with their healthy co-twins. The analysis was unable to tell different T cell subtypes apart. Compared with healthy twins, IBD patients shared fewer clonotypes with other individuals, and the difference was most pronounced in patients with signs of disease activity. No single strong signal or clonotype linked to IBD turned up in the results, so the idea that one exists was not supported.

From the cysteine through the phenylalanine, the CDR3 covers 17 amino acids. Only the protein is on record. The germline V gene gives CDR1 as SGHRS and CDR2 as YFSETQ. In the case of this clonotype: Its target antigen remains unknown.

From each donor, an approximately 2.5 ml peripheral blood sample was collected into PAXgene tubes and stored at -80 degrees C. Without any T cell sorting, total RNA was extracted from whole blood using the PAXgene blood miRNA kit on an automated QIAcube. Peripheral blood from monozygotic twin pairs who were concordant or discordant for inflammatory bowel disease underwent deep TCRalpha and TCRbeta repertoire profiling using unique molecular barcoding. For every twin pair, smoking habits were documented, and each individual was categorised as a current, former or never smoker. Library preparation used 5' RACE. Each TCR library was prepared from roughly 3.5 ug of total RNA. cDNA was synthesized with SMARTScribe reverse transcriptase in eight separate reactions per sample. During cDNA synthesis, unique molecular identifiers containing a 6-nucleotide sample barcode were introduced by template switching. Amplification of TCRalpha and TCRbeta cDNA involved two nested PCRs of approximately 16 and 10 cycles, and each PCR was followed by bead purification. Before amplification, the cDNA was treated with uracil DNA-glycosylase and purified using the QIAquick PCR purification kit. The second PCR added Illumina TruSeq-compatible adapters along with sample-specific barcodes. Library quality and concentration were checked on TapeStation and Qubit, and libraries were pooled at about 4.9 ng each. The pooled libraries were sequenced with 2 x 100 bp reads and custom sequencing primers on an Illumina HiSeq2500 single-index Rapid Run. As for how the authors treated the data: MiGEC version 1.2.6 was used for UMI-based consensus assembly to correct PCR and sequencing errors. MiXCR version 2.1.1 was used for V(D)J alignment, clonotype assembly and CDR3 extraction. Normalisation of gene usage, clonotype sharing and MAIT/NKT TCR abundance was achieved by analysing the top 1000, 10 000 and 20 000 clonotypes per sample. After downsampling to 27 000 UMIs, diversity was calculated as the inverse Simpson index using the vegan R package. Paired Mann-Whitney U tests were applied to discordant twin pairs, and Benjamini-Hochberg correction was used for multiple testing. Following TCRdb reprocessing, every CDR3 protein sequence forms one entry, and DNA is not provided. TCRdb, not the original authors, processed these V and J calls. Per the sample table, the count is around 140,000 distinct CDR3 sequences. The ten most abundant clones make up 0.95% to 1.5% of the sample.

This receptor was identified in a human donor with ulcerative colitis or Crohn's disease, or a healthy co-twin of an affected twin (not recorded which). The sequencing input was blood. The chain uses TRBV5-1 and TRBJ1-6. The encoded CDR3 is CASSSVPPQNYRSPLHF.